A single T cell receptor (beta chain) is shown here with its context. Its antigen is not known. This entry comes from a study of OX40 agonist ivuxolimab in advanced cancers. The protocol was immunoSEQ multiplex PCR, while the TCRdb copy is restricted to in-frame clones and leaves out a portion. The data show fewer than 55,000 clones, 75% to 90% seen once. Per the germline V gene, CDR1 is SNHLY and CDR2 is FYNNEI. V lost 4 bases, J lost 4 bases, and 13 bases lay in between. This CDR3 is 14 amino acids long. General study points: In the 0.1 to 3.0 mg/kg range, CD4+ and CD8+ blood T cells had expanded clonally by week 6.

This clonotype was obtained from an adult with an advanced solid tumor such as melanoma, head and neck, liver or kidney cancer. The V call is TRBV2, the J call TRBJ2-5; TRBD2 might be the D (6 bases). The sequences come from CD4+ or CD8+ T cells sorted from blood, collected in a trial of the OX40 agonist ivuxolimab. The CDR3 DNA reads TGTGCCAGCAGTGTCCTTAGTAGCGGAGAGACCCAGTACTTC. Protein sequence: CASSVLSSGETQYF. Combining the CDR3 with reference TRBV2 and TRBJ2-5 gives the whole variable domain EPEVTQTPSHQVTQMGQEVILRCVPISNHLYFYWYRQILGQKVEFLVSFYNNEISEKSEIFDDQFSVERPDGSNFTLKIRSTKLEDSAMYFCASSVLSSGETQYFGPGTRLLVL.